The rows below give T cell receptor beta chains drawn from one sample of a study of patients and donors after allogeneic stem cell transplantation. TCRdb independently ran MiXCR on the RT-PCR reads; one entry per CDR3 protein. The repertoire consists of about 23,000 distinct CDR3 sequences, with under 30% occurring once and the leading ten covering just under 50%. Source material: blood, either unsorted or a sorted T cell fraction (not recorded which). The receptors shown here come from a human donor who was either an allogeneic HSCT recipient or a stem cell or donor lymphocyte infusion donor (not recorded which). It is not recorded whose cells these are; they may come from a transplant donor. The CDR3 runs from the conserved cysteine through the conserved F or W. The D gene is left open where the match is weak. Clone size is stated in some rows and not others, as once, few, many or a class when expanded.

CDR3	DNA	D	size	V	J
CSAKRGVRTEAFF	TGCAGTGCCAAAAGGGGGGTACGGACTGAAGCTTTCTTT	-	-	TRBV20-1	TRBJ1-1
CASSLLGLGDGEQFF	TGTGCCAGCAGTTTATTGGGACTAGGGGATGGTGAGCAGTTCTTC	TRBD2	few	TRBV12-3/TRBV12-4	TRBJ2-1
CSALRTGVAKNIQYF	TGCAGTGCTCTCCGGACAGGGGTAGCCAAAAACATTCAGTACTTC	TRBD1	-	TRBV20-1	TRBJ2-4
CASSQDRRSSPLHF	TGTGCCAGCAGCCAGGACAGGAGAAGTTCACCCCTCCACTTT	TRBD1	few	TRBV5-6	TRBJ1-6
CASSFQQGPTEAFF	TGTGCCAGCAGTTTCCAACAGGGCCCCACTGAAGCTTTCTTT	-	few	TRBV12-3/TRBV12-4	TRBJ1-1
CASSKGWTEAFF	TGTGCCAGCAGCAAGGGGTGGACTGAAGCTTTCTTT	-	few	TRBV4-2	TRBJ1-1
CSVEEGKETQYF	TGCAGCGTTGAGGAGGGGAAAGAGACCCAGTACTTC	-	few	TRBV29-1	TRBJ2-5
CASSQDKGGRGREQTQYF	TGCGCCAGCAGCCAAGATAAAGGAGGCCGCGGTCGGGAACAGACCCAGTACTTC	-	few	TRBV4-3	TRBJ2-5
CASSFASDDEQFF	TGTGCCAGCAGCTTTGCTAGCGACGATGAGCAGTTCTTC	-	many	TRBV5-6	TRBJ2-1
CASSHRDYSCEQYF	-	-	few	TRBV3-2	TRBJ2-7
CASSPPGLGRETQYF	TGTGCCAGCAGTCCTCCGGGACTGGGCCGGGAGACCCAGTACTTC	-	medium-sized	TRBV3-1	TRBJ2-5
CATSVRAGSYNEQFF	TGTGCCACCAGTGTCAGGGCGGGCTCCTACAATGAGCAGTTCTTC	-	-	TRBV24-1	TRBJ2-1
CASSYLTGTEKLFF	TGTGCCAGCAGTTACTTGACAGGGACTGAAAAACTGTTTTTT	TRBD1	few	TRBV6-5	TRBJ1-4
CASMGGAAGGYTF	TGTGCCAGCATGGGAGGGGCAGCGGGAGGCTACACCTTC	-	medium-sized	TRBV5-6	TRBJ1-2
CAISEWSQPQHF	TGTGCCATCAGTGAGTGGAGCCAGCCCCAGCATTTT	-	few	TRBV10-3	TRBJ1-5
CSATPLGASYNEQFF	TGCAGTGCTACCCCTTTGGGGGCATCCTACAATGAGCAGTTCTTC	-	-	TRBV20-1	TRBJ2-1
CASSQTPSSGNTIYF	TGTGCCAGCAGCCAAACCCCAAGTTCTGGAAACACCATATATTTT	-	few	TRBV3-1	TRBJ1-3
CASSLNTEAFF	TGTGCCAGCAGCCTTAACACTGAAGCTTTCTTT	-	few	TRBV7-2	TRBJ1-1
CASSWAGRNNEQFF	TGTGCCAGCAGTTGGGCAGGGAGGAACAATGAGCAGTTCTTC	-	-	TRBV27	TRBJ2-1
CASSPGLVNNEQFF	TGTGCCAGCAGCCCCGGACTAGTAAACAATGAGCAGTTCTTC	TRBD2	-	TRBV7-6	TRBJ2-1
CSARPGPLRHYGYTF	TGCAGTGCTAGGCCCGGGCCCCTAAGGCACTATGGCTACACCTTC	-	-	TRBV20-1	TRBJ1-2
CASSQDIGSPLHF	TGCGCCAGCAGCCAAGATATAGGCTCACCCCTCCACTTT	-	-	TRBV4-3	TRBJ1-6
CASSVGHLPGYTF	TGTGCCAGCAGCGTAGGACACCTACCCGGCTACACCTTC	-	medium-sized	TRBV9	TRBJ1-2
CASSLTGHEQFF	TGTGCCAGCAGTTTAACCGGACATGAGCAGTTCTTC	-	-	TRBV27	TRBJ2-1
CASSKVGRGNYGYTF	-	-	few	TRBV21-1	TRBJ1-2
CASSRTQGGFGELFF	TGTGCTAGCAGCCGTACACAGGGGGGATTCGGGGAGCTGTTTTTT	TRBD1	-	TRBV7-7	TRBJ2-2
CASGQGGETQYF	TGTGCTAGTGGTCAGGGGGGGGAGACCCAGTACTTC	-	few	TRBV12-5	TRBJ2-5
CSAKQAYTDTQYF	TGCAGTGCTAAACAGGCTTACACAGATACGCAGTATTTT	-	few	TRBV20-1	TRBJ2-3